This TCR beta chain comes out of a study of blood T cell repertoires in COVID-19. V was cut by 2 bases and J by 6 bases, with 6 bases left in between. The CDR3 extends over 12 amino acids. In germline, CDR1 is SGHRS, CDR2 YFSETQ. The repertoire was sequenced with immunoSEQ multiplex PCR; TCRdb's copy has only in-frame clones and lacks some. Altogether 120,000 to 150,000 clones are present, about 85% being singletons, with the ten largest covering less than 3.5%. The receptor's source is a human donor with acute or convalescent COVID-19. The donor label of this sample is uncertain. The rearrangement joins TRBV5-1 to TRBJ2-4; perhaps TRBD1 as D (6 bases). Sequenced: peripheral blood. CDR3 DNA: TGCGCCAGCAGCTTACAGGGAAACATTCAGTACTTC. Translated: CASSLQGNIQYF.